This T cell receptor (beta chain) was profiled in a study of vaccination and CD4 T cells after COVID-19. Overall study context: Control cultures were given a CEFX pool, an HIV-1 Nef pool, or no peptide. The study, taken as a whole, reports: A nonsignificant rise from about 20 to 38 was seen in the median number of SARS-CoV-2-reactive clonotypes.

At the Johns Hopkins FTIC core, DNA taken from cultured CD4+ T cells was sequenced by way of the Oncomine TCR Beta short-read assay. TCRdb reprocessed the PCR reads with MiXCR, giving one entry per CDR3 protein. The sample carries over 12,000 distinct CDR3 sequences, around 46% recorded once. Concerning this clonotype: Its cognate antigen is unknown.

Sample treatment: approximately 10-day PBMC culture with coronavirus spike peptide pools or control peptides (ViraFEST assay). PBMCs, plated at fewer than 2.5 million per well, were grown in the presence of approximately 10 IU/ml IL-2 and 8.5 to 10 ug/ml peptide pools. Material for sequencing was CD4+ T cells from blood, cultured in vitro. The receptor comes from a human donor who had recovered from COVID-19.

For the CDR3, the DNA is TGTGCCATCAACGGACAGGGGCTCGAGCAGTACTTC. Translating gives CAINGQGLEQYF. The chain recombines TRBV10-3 with TRBJ2-7; 9 nucleotides match TRBD1. Germline V gene data show CDR1 as ENHRY and CDR2 as SYGVKD. Losses at the gene ends were 7 bases for V and 6 bases for J; bases not matched to a gene: 4. The CDR3 sequence is 12 residues long.